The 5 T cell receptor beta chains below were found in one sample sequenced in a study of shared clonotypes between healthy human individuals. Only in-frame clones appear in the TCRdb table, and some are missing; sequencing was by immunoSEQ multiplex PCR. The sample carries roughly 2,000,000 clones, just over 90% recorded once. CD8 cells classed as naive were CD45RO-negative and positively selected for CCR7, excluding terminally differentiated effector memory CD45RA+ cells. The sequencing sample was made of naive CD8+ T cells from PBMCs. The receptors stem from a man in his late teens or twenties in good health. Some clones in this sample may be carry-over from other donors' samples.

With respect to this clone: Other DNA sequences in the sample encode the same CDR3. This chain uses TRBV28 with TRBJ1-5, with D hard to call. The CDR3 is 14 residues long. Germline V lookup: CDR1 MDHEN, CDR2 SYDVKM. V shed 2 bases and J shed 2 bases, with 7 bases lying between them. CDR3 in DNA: TGTGCCAGCAGTTTAATGGGCGGCAATCAGCCCCAGCATTTT. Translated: CASSLMGGNQPQHF.

The CDR3 DNA sequence: TGTGCCAGCAGCCAATTTACTAGCGGGGGCAACACCGGGGAGCTGTTTTTT. It translates to CASSQFTSGGNTGELFF. The gene calls are TRBV4-2 and TRBJ2-2; TRBD2 aligns across 11 bases. The V gene's germline CDR1 is LGHNA and CDR2 YNFKEQ. Trimming took 2 bases from V and 2 from J; bases not matched to a gene: 4. The CDR3 contains 17 residues.

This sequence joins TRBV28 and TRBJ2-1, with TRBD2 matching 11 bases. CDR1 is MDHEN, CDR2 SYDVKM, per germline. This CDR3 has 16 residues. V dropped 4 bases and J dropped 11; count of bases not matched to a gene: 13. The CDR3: CASSSAPGLADEKQFF. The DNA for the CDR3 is TGTGCCAGCAGTTCCGCCCCGGGACTAGCGGACGAGAAGCAGTTCTTC. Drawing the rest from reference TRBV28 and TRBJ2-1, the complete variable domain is DVKVTQSSRYLVKRTGEKVFLECVQDMDHENMFWYRQDPGLGLRLIYFSYDVKMKEKGDIPEGYSVSREKKERFSLILESASTNQTSMYLCASSSAPGLADEKQFFGPGTRLTVL.

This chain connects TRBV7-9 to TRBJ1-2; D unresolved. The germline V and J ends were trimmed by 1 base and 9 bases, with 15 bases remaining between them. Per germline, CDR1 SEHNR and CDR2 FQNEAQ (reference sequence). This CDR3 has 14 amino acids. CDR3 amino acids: CASSLVHPRVSYTF. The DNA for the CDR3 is TGTGCCAGCAGCTTAGTACACCCCAGAGTGAGCTACACCTTC.

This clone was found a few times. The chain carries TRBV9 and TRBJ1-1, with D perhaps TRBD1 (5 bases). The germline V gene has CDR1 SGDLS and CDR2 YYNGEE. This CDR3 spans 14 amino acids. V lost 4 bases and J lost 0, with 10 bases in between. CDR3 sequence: CASSPGPMNTEAFF. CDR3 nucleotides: TGTGCCAGCAGCCCGGGGCCCATGAACACTGAAGCTTTCTTT.